The clone carrying this T cell receptor (beta chain) was counted a few times. The CDR3 is made up of 11 amino acids. Using its own MiXCR run on the RT-PCR reads, TCRdb lists one record per CDR3 protein. Counted here are hundreds of thousands of distinct CDR3 sequences, approximately 15% occurring once; the ten biggest clones make up 3.6%. The rearrangement uses TRBV12-1 and TRBJ2-5. TRBV12-1 is given as a pseudogene. Sequences were obtained from memory CD4+ T cells from blood. This receptor was taken from a female donor in good health, serving as a healthy control. The DNA of the CDR3 is TGTGCCAGCACCTTCCCAGAGACCCAGTACTTC. Protein sequence: CASTFPETQYF.